A selection of T cell receptor beta chains follows, all from one sample in a study of T cell responses to AZD1222 COVID-19 vaccine. Clones were read by immunoSEQ multiplex PCR, and TCRdb kept only the in-frame ones, dropping some. The sample contains about 160,000 clones, about 91% of which appear only once. Sequencing used peripheral blood, obtained 28 days after the second AZD1222 dose. These receptors were collected from an adult who received the AZD1222 COVID-19 vaccine. The CDR3 runs from the conserved cysteine through the conserved F or W. Clone sizes are given selectively: once, few, many, or a class where the clone is expanded.

v_call	j_call	clone_size	cdr3_aa
TRBV6-6	TRBJ1-2	NA	CASSPHNYGNYGYTF
TRBV7-9	TRBJ1-2	NA	CASSLDGLWVPGYTF
TRBV9	TRBJ2-1	NA	CASAPDTYNEQFF
TRBV6-5	TRBJ1-2	NA	CASSTHRGSYGYTF
TRBV3-1/TRBV3-2	TRBJ1-2	NA	CASSHGQAQNYGYTF
TRBV12-3/TRBV12-4	TRBJ2-3	NA	CASSPSAINTQYF
TRBV28	TRBJ1-1	NA	CASSLYFQDNTEAFF
TRBV3-1/TRBV3-2	TRBJ1-2	few	CASSPRDREGYGYTF
TRBV4-1	TRBJ2-1	once	CASSQADIYNEQFF
TRBV10-2	TRBJ2-2	NA	CASSESEGLTGWMFTGELFF
TRBV19	TRBJ2-1	NA	CASSIDGSRGTYNEQFF
TRBV11-2	TRBJ2-2	NA	CASSLTGTPTTGELFF
TRBV14	TRBJ1-2	NA	CASSQGQWDGYTF
TRBV10-3	TRBJ1-5	once	CAISGGREDQPQHF
TRBV19	TRBJ1-1	NA	CASSPQGKNTEAFF
TRBV18	TRBJ2-3	NA	CASAFSTGNTDTQYF
TRBV24-1	TRBJ2-1	NA	CATSRDDEQFF
TRBV3-1/TRBV3-2	TRBJ2-2	NA	CASSQAGPGGELFF